This section outlines one T cell receptor beta chain sequence together with its context. What it recognizes is unknown. These data originate in a study of T cells in localized non-small cell lung cancer. The study's findings and limits: Patients showing higher blood T cell density tended to see longer overall survival. Adjacent uninvolved lung tissue had the highest T cell clonality, exceeding tumor.

Assay used: immunoSEQ multiplex PCR; TCRdb lists only in-frame clones, some missing. The sample records tens of thousands of clones, roughly 80% being singletons. The CDR3 has 13 residues. V lost 4 bases and J 1 base, leaving 8 bases between the germline ends. The V gene's germline CDR1 is SGHRS and CDR2 YFSETQ. The chain recombines TRBV5-1 with TRBJ1-1, with D uncertain. The sample in question was peripheral blood, obtained before any cancer treatment. This sequence was found in a male donor aged 60 or over with stage III squamous cell lung carcinoma. DNA for the CDR3: TGCGCCAGCAGCCCTACACCGAACACTGAAGCTTTCTTT. It specifies CASSPTPNTEAFF.